The rows below give T cell receptor beta chains drawn from one sample of a study of T cell responses to AZD1222 COVID-19 vaccine. Sequencing used immunoSEQ multiplex PCR; TCRdb keeps in-frame clones, though not all of them. The table shows some 150,000 clones, with approximately 90% occurring only once. Sequencing was performed on peripheral blood, taken on day 0 of AZD1222 vaccination. These receptors all stem from an adult in good health. Each CDR3 is given with its conserved first and last residue. The order of the fields is D gene, J gene, V gene, CDR3 DNA, CDR3 protein. The D gene is left open where the match is weak.

NA	TRBJ1-5	TRBV5-8	TGTGCCAGCAGCTTGGTTTTTGGGGCATTATCTAATCAGCCCCAGCATTTT	CASSLVFGALSNQPQHF
TRBD1	TRBJ1-6	TRBV28	TGTGCCAGCAGTACCCCAGGGGGCCTATATTCACCCCTCCACTTT	CASSTPGGLYSPLHF
NA	TRBJ1-5	TRBV5-5	TGTGCCAGCAGCCCCTTGGGCAATCAGCCCCAGCATTTT	CASSPLGNQPQHF
NA	TRBJ1-3	TRBV6-5	TGTGCCAGCAGTTCAGAGTTATTTGGAAACACCATATATTTT	CASSSELFGNTIYF
NA	TRBJ1-5	TRBV30	TGTGCCTGGGCCCCACAGGGAGGTCAGCCCCAGCATTTT	CAWAPQGGQPQHF
NA	TRBJ2-5	TRBV10-2	TGCGCCAGCAGTGAGCGGGACATTCGAGAGACCCAGTACTTC	CASSERDIRETQYF
NA	TRBJ2-3	TRBV5-6	TGTGCCAGCGGTACCCGCTTGGGCACAGATACGCAGTATTTT	CASGTRLGTDTQYF
NA	TRBJ2-3	TRBV7-9	TGTGCCAGCAGCTTAGTTTCGTTGGCTGATACGCAGTATTTT	CASSLVSLADTQYF
NA	TRBJ1-2	TRBV12-3/TRBV12-4	TGTGCCAGCAGTTTAGACAGGAACTATGGCTACACCTTC	CASSLDRNYGYTF
TRBD1	TRBJ2-5	TRBV28	TGTGCCAGCAGCGTAACAGGGGTACAAGAGACCCAGTACTTC	CASSVTGVQETQYF
NA	TRBJ2-1	TRBV28	TGTGCCAGCAGTTCTACCCCCCCCTACAATGAGCAGTTCTTC	CASSSTPPYNEQFF
NA	TRBJ1-2	TRBV7-2	TGTGCCAGCAGTTCACTCTATGGCTACACCTTC	CASSSLYGYTF
NA	TRBJ1-2	TRBV7-3	TGTGCCAGCAGACAAGGGGCCGACTATGGCTACACCTTC	CASRQGADYGYTF
TRBD2	TRBJ2-7	TRBV5-4	TGTGCCAGCAGTTCCGGGGGGGGGACCTACGAGCAGTACTTC	CASSSGGGTYEQYF
TRBD1	TRBJ1-2	TRBV6-4	TGTGCCAGCAGTGGATGGACAGGGTGGACCTATGGCTACACCTTC	CASSGWTGWTYGYTF
TRBD1	TRBJ2-3	TRBV6-5	TGTGCCATTCGGGACAGATACACAGATACGCAGTATTTT	CAIRDRYTDTQYF
NA	TRBJ1-2	TRBV18	TGTGCCAGCTCACCGGCTTGGACGGACCTCTTTCAATATGGCTACACCTTC	CASSPAWTDLFQYGYTF
NA	TRBJ2-1	TRBV7-3	TGTGCCAGCAGTGGGGCGACCGGGATTTTTTCCAATGAGCAGTTCTTC	CASSGATGIFSNEQFF
TRBD1	TRBJ2-5	TRBV10-3	TGTGCCATCAGAGGGACAGCCCAAGAGACCCAGTACTTC	CAIRGTAQETQYF
NA	TRBJ1-3	TRBV7-9	TGTGCCAGCAGCCGAGAGGGTCCTGGAAACACCATATATTTT	CASSREGPGNTIYF
NA	TRBJ2-2	TRBV7-2	TGTGCCAGCAGCTTAAGGTCGGGGCGCAGCACCGGGGAGCTGTTTTTT	CASSLRSGRSTGELFF
NA	TRBJ1-6	TRBV10-3	TGTGCCATCAGTGTCGATCGGTATAATTCACCCCTCCACTTT	CAISVDRYNSPLHF
NA	TRBJ2-7	TRBV7-2	TGTGCCAGCAGCTTAAGCAGGGTCTACGAGCAGTACTTC	CASSLSRVYEQYF
TRBD1	TRBJ1-1	TRBV4-3	TGCGCCAGCAGCCAACCCTTGGGGTCAGGGGGCACTGAAGCTTTCTTT	CASSQPLGSGGTEAFF
NA	TRBJ2-7	TRBV19	TGTGCCAGTAGTACCAGGGGTATCGCCTACGAGCAGTACTTC	CASSTRGIAYEQYF
TRBD1	TRBJ1-5	TRBV28	TGTGCCAGCAACTCGGGACAGGGAGGCAATCAGCCCCAGCATTTT	CASNSGQGGNQPQHF
TRBD1	TRBJ2-1	TRBV6-4	TGTGCCAGCAGTGATGGGACAGGGGGCAATGAGCAGTTCTTC	CASSDGTGGNEQFF
NA	TRBJ1-2	TRBV7-3	TGTGCCAGCAGCTCCCACCCAGGGGTCGGCTACACCTTC	CASSSHPGVGYTF
NA	TRBJ1-4	TRBV5-1	TGCGCCAGCAGCTTAGGAGGGCGCGGTGAAAAACTGTTTTTT	CASSLGGRGEKLFF
TRBD2	TRBJ2-1	TRBV9	TGTGCCAGCAGCGTAAGGACTAGCGGCAATGAGCAGTTCTTC	CASSVRTSGNEQFF
TRBD1	TRBJ2-3	TRBV9	TGTGCCAGCAGCGAAGACAGGGATCGTGTTGGAGATACGCAGTATTTT	CASSEDRDRVGDTQYF